A selection of T cell receptor beta chains follows, all from one sample in a study of blood T cell repertoires in COVID-19. TCRdb keeps only in-frame clones here, not all; method: immunoSEQ multiplex PCR. Altogether about 280,000 clones are present, just over 85% being singletons, with the ten largest covering 2.5% to 3%. The sequenced sample consisted of peripheral blood. The source of these receptors is a woman aged 30 to 39 with active or convalescent COVID-19. CDR3s include the opening cysteine and the closing phenylalanine or tryptophan. The order of the fields is D gene, clone size, J gene, V gene, CDR3 length, CDR3 DNA, CDR3 protein. The D gene is left open where the match is weak. Only some rows state a clone size, as once, few, many or a class for expanded clones.

. | . | TRBJ2-3 | TRBV21-1 | 15 | TGTGCCAGCAGCAAAGAACAGGGGCCTACAGATACGCAGTATTTT | CASSKEQGPTDTQYF
TRBD1 | . | TRBJ2-7 | TRBV7-8 | 16 | TGTGCCAGCAGCTGGGGGAGACAGGGGGCGAACTACGAGCAGTACTTC | CASSWGRQGANYEQYF
. | once | TRBJ2-1 | TRBV5-1 | 16 | TGCGCCAGCAGCTTGGAGGGGGGGTACCCCTACAATGAGCAGTTCTTC | CASSLEGGYPYNEQFF
TRBD2 | few | TRBJ2-7 | TRBV7-2 | 13 | TGTGCCAGCAGCCTCAAGATAGCGGGCGAGCAGTACTTC | CASSLKIAGEQYF
TRBD1 | . | TRBJ2-7 | TRBV29-1 | 14 | TGCAGCGCGGGGGAGGGACAGGGGATCTACGAGCAGTACTTC | CSAGEGQGIYEQYF
TRBD1 | . | TRBJ2-7 | TRBV6-2/TRBV6-3 | 15 | TGTGCCAGCAGCCGCCCGACAGGGAACTCCTACGAGCAGTACTTC | CASSRPTGNSYEQYF
. | . | TRBJ1-2 | TRBV29-1 | 15 | TGCAGCGTTGAAGATTGGGAGGGGCGTCGGTATGGCTACACCTTC | CSVEDWEGRRYGYTF
. | . | TRBJ1-1 | TRBV3-1/TRBV3-2 | 16 | TGTGCCAGCAGCCAAGATACTCAGGGGCGCAACACTGAAGCTTTCTTT | CASSQDTQGRNTEAFF
. | . | TRBJ1-1 | TRBV27 | 16 | TGTGCCACCCAAACTCGCGGCGGGGTGCCGAACACTGAAGCTTTCTTT | CATQTRGGVPNTEAFF
TRBD1 | . | TRBJ2-3 | TRBV5-1 | 16 | TGCGCCAGCAGCTTCTGGGGGACAGGGGTGGGAGATACGCAGTATTTT | CASSFWGTGVGDTQYF
TRBD1 | . | TRBJ2-7 | TRBV6-2/TRBV6-3 | 14 | TGTGCCAGCAGTGACCGGACAGGGGTAACCGAACAGTACTTC | CASSDRTGVTEQYF
TRBD2 | . | TRBJ2-5 | TRBV5-1 | 17 | TGCGCCAGCAGCTTGGGGACTAGCGGGCTCTTCCAAGAGACCCAGTACTTC | CASSLGTSGLFQETQYF
TRBD1 | . | TRBJ2-7 | TRBV6-5 | 14 | TGTGCCAGCAGAAGGACCGGACAGGGCTACGAGCAGTACTTC | CASRRTGQGYEQYF
. | . | TRBJ1-3 | TRBV3-1/TRBV3-2 | 13 | TGTGCCAGCACCCTTTCCGCTGGAAACACCATATATTTT | CASTLSAGNTIYF
. | . | TRBJ2-7 | TRBV6-5 | 15 | TGTGCCAGCAGTTACTCGAGGCAGGGTGACTACGAGCAGTACTTC | CASSYSRQGDYEQYF
TRBD1 | . | TRBJ2-5 | TRBV11-3 | 15 | TGTGCCAGCAGCTTAGGGACAGGGGGCGCGGAGACCCAGTACTTC | CASSLGTGGAETQYF
. | . | TRBJ2-7 | TRBV23-1 | 17 | TGCGCCAGCAATCGGGGCCCAAGGGGGATTGCGCCCTACGAGCAGTACTTC | CASNRGPRGIAPYEQYF
. | . | TRBJ2-7 | TRBV27 | 15 | TGTGCCAGCAGTCTGACAGGGAACAGCGGGTACGAGCAGTACTTC | CASSLTGNSGYEQYF
TRBD2 | . | TRBJ2-2 | TRBV4-2 | 18 | TGTGCCAGCAGCCAAGATACCCTGGCTAGCGGGGCGATCGGGGAGCTGTTTTTT | CASSQDTLASGAIGELFF
. | . | TRBJ1-1 | TRBV6-5 | 16 | TGTGCCAGCAGTTACTTACATCCGGGAACCGGTTCTGAAGCTTTCTTT | CASSYLHPGTGSEAFF
. | . | TRBJ2-3 | TRBV28 | 12 | TGTGCCAGCAGTTCTCCCGGAGATACGCAGTATTTT | CASSSPGDTQYF
. | . | TRBJ2-2 | TRBV9 | 11 | TGTGCCAGCAGTTCAGGCGGGGAGCTGTTTTTT | CASSSGGELFF
. | once | TRBJ2-3 | TRBV5-1 | 15 | TGCGCCAGCAATGGGGCGGGGCTGAGCACAGATACGCAGTATTTT | CASNGAGLSTDTQYF
. | once | TRBJ1-2 | TRBV19 | 15 | TGTGCCAGTAGTCCTTCATTGGGAGGAGGATATGGCTACACCTTC | CASSPSLGGGYGYTF
. | few | TRBJ1-3 | TRBV2 | 15 | TGTGCCAGCACCGCACAGTGGGGGGGGCGTGACACCATATATTTT | CASTAQWGGRDTIYF
TRBD1 | . | TRBJ1-1 | TRBV7-2 | 14 | TGTGCCAGCAGCTTACCAGGGGGGTACACTGAAGCTTTCTTT | CASSLPGGYTEAFF
. | few | TRBJ1-2 | TRBV5-6 | 14 | TGTGCCAGCAGCTTTGTGGGGACAAACTATGGCTACACCTTC | CASSFVGTNYGYTF